This entry lists 19 T cell receptor beta chains sequenced from one sample in a study of T cell repertoires in cytomegalovirus infection (dated by TCRdb to about 2019). For sequencing, an Illumina HiSeq 1500 was employed. Starting from the raw public reads, TCRdb applied fastp trimming at Q25, assembled clones with MiXCR and retained in-frame beta chains. Each entry merges the rows of one CDR3 protein and shows their most common DNA and genes. The sample table lists roughly 180,000 distinct CDR3 sequences, 20% to 25% of them with a count of one. The ten largest account for more than 25% of the sample. For these receptors, no antigen is known. The treatment or condition label here, explained by the study, means: in vitro stimulation with specific CMV peptide epitopes to enrich CMV-specific T cells. The sequenced sample was CD8+ T cells from cultured PBMCs, obtained from culture after CMV antigen stimulation. The receptors originated from a human donor in good health (CMV status not recorded). Some clones in this sample may be carry-over from other donors' samples.

The CDR3 nucleotides are TGTGCCACCAGCAGGGGACAGGGGGCAGAGACTAGCTTCGATGAGCAGTTCTTC. Encoded protein: CATSRGQGAETSFDEQFF. The rearrangement uses TRBV15 and TRBJ2-1; 12 bases map to TRBD1. Germline CDR1 reads LNHNV; CDR2 reads YYDKDF (reference sequence). This CDR3 spans 18 amino acids. V lost 3 bases, J lost 8 bases, and 14 bases stayed unmatched.

This clonotype was recorded a few times. The rearrangement links TRBV7-2 to TRBJ2-7; TRBD2 matches at 7 bases. The V gene end was trimmed by 1 base and the J gene end by 5 bases; junction bases not matched to a gene: 5. CDR1 and CDR2 from the germline V gene are SGHTA and FQGNSA. The CDR3 sequence is 14 residues long. The CDR3 region has the DNA TGTGCCAGCAGCTTAGTGGGGGGGGACGACGAGCAGTACTTC. Protein: CASSLVGGDDEQYF.

The chain combines TRBV6-6 with TRBJ2-7; D is tentatively TRBD1 or TRBD2 (5 bases each). Germline loops: CDR1 MNHNY, CDR2 SVGAGI (reference sequence). CDR3 length: 15 residues. V dropped 7 bases and J dropped 0 bases, with 16 bases sitting between them. The DNA for the CDR3 is TGTGCCAGCACCCCTGAGGGGTTAAGCTCCTACGAGCAGTACTTC. It is translated as CASTPEGLSSYEQYF.

This clonotype occurred a few times. The CDR3 coding sequence is TGTGCCAGCAGCCCAGGAGCAGGGAAAAGCGCCTACGAGCAGTACTTC. Translating gives CASSPGAGKSAYEQYF. This rearrangement joins TRBV7-9 to TRBJ2-7, with D maybe TRBD1 (5 bases). The V gene's germline CDR1 is SEHNR and CDR2 FQNEAQ (reference sequence). The CDR3 runs 16 residues. Trimming cost V 5 bases and J 2 bases, with 19 bases left between them. The whole variable domain, filled in from reference TRBV7-9 and TRBJ2-7, reads DTGVSQNPRHKITKRGQNVTFRCDPISEHNRLYWYRQTLGQGPEFLTYFQNEAQLEKSRLLSDRFSAERPKGSFSTLEIQRTEQGDSAMYLCASSPGAGKSAYEQYFGPGTRLTVT.

This rearrangement joins TRBV7-2 to TRBJ2-1; D might be TRBD2 (6 bases). CDR3 size: 14 residues. Germline-derived CDR1 and CDR2 are SGHTA and FQGNSA. The V gene lost 1 base and the J gene lost 6 bases, with 10 bases spanning the gap. The CDR3 bases are TGTGCCAGCAGCTTAGGCGGGGCCGGCAATGAGCAGTTCTTC. Translating gives CASSLGGAGNEQFF.

The gene calls are TRBV6-6 and TRBJ2-1, with 10 bases matching TRBD2. The V and J ends lost 6 bases and 13 bases, in that order; junction bases with no gene match: 6. The CDR3 contains 12 residues. Per the germline V gene, CDR1 is MNHNY and CDR2 is SVGAGI (reference sequence). CDR3 sequence reads: CASSSGTSDQFF. The CDR3 DNA reads as TGTGCCAGCAGCTCCGGGACTAGCGACCAGTTCTTC.

This clonotype was observed a few times. The chain links TRBV15 to TRBJ2-3; D unresolved. The germline V gene encodes CDR1 LNHNV and CDR2 YYDKDF (reference sequence). This CDR3 comprises 15 residues. V shed 0 bases and J shed 6 bases, with 13 bases lying between them. DNA of the CDR3: TGTGCCACCAGCAGAGATGGCGGATTGGGGGATACGCAGTATTTT. Its translation is CATSRDGGLGDTQYF.

A few counts support this clonotype. The chain carries TRBV12-3 or TRBV12-4 and TRBJ2-4, with D perhaps matching TRBD1 (5 bases). The CDR3 loop spans 14 amino acids. V lost 7 bases and J 1 base, leaving 11 bases between the germline ends. The CDR3 DNA reads as TGTGCCAGCACCGCGACAGAGGCCAAAAACATTCAGTACTTC. Amino acid sequence: CASTATEAKNIQYF.

In its sample, this clonotype ranks as medium-sized (0.01 to 0.1%). The rearrangement joins TRBV7-2 to TRBJ2-3, with TRBD1 matching over 7 bases. CDR3 length: 15 amino acids. Germline V gene sequence: CDR1 SGHTA, CDR2 FQGNSA. Trimming took 2 bases from V and 2 from J; bases not matched to a gene: 4. The CDR3 nucleotides are TGTGCCAGCAGCTTATGGGACAGAACCACAGATACGCAGTATTTT. Translated: CASSLWDRTTDTQYF.

The genes are TRBV6-2 or TRBV6-3 and TRBJ2-6; D might be TRBD2 (6 bases). CDR1 and CDR2 (germline): MNHEY, SVGEGT. The CDR3 loop spans 15 amino acids. Trimming shortened V by 2 bases and J by 2 bases, and 7 bases separated the two germline ends. CDR3 sequence (DNA): TGTGCCAGCAGTTACCGACTAGCTGGGGCCAACGTCCTGACTTTC. Amino acid sequence: CASSYRLAGANVLTF.

This clonotype has a handful of counts. This chain uses TRBV7-2 with TRBJ1-2; no definite D call. The CDR3 spans 12 residues. The V gene's germline CDR1 is SGHTA and CDR2 FQGNSA. V was cut by 3 bases and J by 3 bases, with 5 bases left in between. The CDR3 DNA follows: TGTGCCAGCAGCTTCGGTGACTATGGCTACACCTTC. This translates into CASSFGDYGYTF.

This clonotype was counted only a few times. This chain links TRBV2 with TRBJ1-2; maybe TRBD1 (6 bases). There are 13 residues in the CDR3. Germline V gene sequence: CDR1 SNHLY, CDR2 FYNNEI. Trimming removed 10 bases from V and 0 bases from J, with 12 bases in between. The CDR3 DNA reads TGTGCCATTAAAGACAGGCCTAACTATGGCTACACCTTC. This gives the protein CAIKDRPNYGYTF.

The genes are TRBV6-6 and TRBJ2-7; 8 bases line up with TRBD2. J was trimmed by 0 bases and V by 6 bases; bases with no gene match: 10. The germline CDR1 and CDR2 sequences are MNHNY and SVGAGI (reference sequence). CDR3 length: 16 amino acids. The CDR3 sequence is CASRMFGGGISYEQYF. The CDR3 DNA is TGTGCCAGCAGGATGTTTGGCGGGGGGATCTCCTACGAGCAGTACTTC.

This clonotype was detected only a few times. This chain links TRBV24-1 with TRBJ2-3, with D unclear. The V end was cut by 1 base, the J end by 0 bases, with 1 base between. The length of the CDR3 is 13 residues. The germline CDR1 and CDR2 sequences are KGHDR and SFDVKD. CDR3 sequence reads: CATSDLSTDTQYF. For the CDR3, the DNA is TGTGCCACCAGTGATTTAAGCACAGATACGCAGTATTTT.

J is TRBJ2-7 and V is TRBV14; tentatively, D is TRBD2 (6 bases). V lost 6 bases to trimming and J lost 5 bases, with 17 bases between them. CDR1 and CDR2 from the germline V gene are SGHDN and FVKESK. The CDR3 contains 14 residues. This CDR3 reads CASSPAGWKDEQYF. CDR3 nucleotide sequence: TGTGCCAGCAGTCCGGCGGGGTGGAAGGACGAGCAGTACTTC.

This clonotype was counted only a few times. The J gene is TRBJ2-1, the V gene TRBV6-2 or TRBV6-3; D is unresolved. Trimming stripped 4 bases from V and 6 bases from J, with 10 bases between. CDR1 and CDR2 (germline): MNHEY, SVGEGT. The CDR3 runs 13 residues. DNA for the CDR3: TGTGCCAGCAGTTGGGTCCAGTTCAATGAGCAGTTCTTC. It specifies CASSWVQFNEQFF.

The chain recombines TRBV12-5 with TRBJ1-1; D is possibly TRBD1 (5 bases). Germline CDR1 is LGHNT and CDR2 is FRNRAP. This CDR3 is built from 14 residues. V was clipped by 2 bases and J by 4 bases, with 11 bases between them. CDR3 in amino acids: CASGLNGGGTEAFF. The CDR3 bases are TGTGCTAGTGGTTTGAACGGGGGTGGCACTGAAGCTTTCTTT. Supplemented by reference TRBV12-5 and TRBJ1-1, the full variable domain reads DARVTQTPRHKVTEMGQEVTMRCQPILGHNTVFWYRQTMMQGLELLAYFRNRAPLDDSGMPKDRFSAEMPDATLATLKIQPSEPRDSAVYFCASGLNGGGTEAFFGQGTRLTVV.

J is TRBJ2-3 and V is TRBV27; the match to TRBD1 covers 11 bases. V dropped 6 bases and J dropped 5; count of bases not matched to a gene: 13. The CDR3 is made up of 17 amino acids. The germline CDR1 and CDR2 sequences are MNHEY and SMNVEV (reference sequence). In DNA form, the CDR3 reads TGTGCCAGCAGCCGACTCCGGACAGGGGGCAAGAAAGATACGCAGTATTTT. It is translated as CASSRLRTGGKKDTQYF.

The rearrangement uses TRBV6-2 or TRBV6-3 and TRBJ1-2, with 9 bases that match TRBD1. This CDR3 has 15 residues. CDR1 is MNHEY, CDR2 SVGEGT, per germline. The junction had 5 bases not matched to a gene; V was cut back by 4 bases and J by 2 bases. CDR3 amino acids: CASSLDRGGNYGYTF. DNA of the CDR3: TGTGCCAGCAGTTTGGACAGGGGTGGCAACTATGGCTACACCTTC.